This section outlines one T cell receptor (beta chain) sequence together with its context. Clones were sequenced by immunoSEQ multiplex PCR, and TCRdb holds only the in-frame ones, with some missing. This table holds approximately 110,000 clones, roughly 72% found once. The sample is drawn from a study of blood T cell repertoires in COVID-19. Sequencing was carried out using peripheral blood. This receptor was identified in a man aged 80 or over with acute or convalescent COVID-19.

Written as DNA, the CDR3 is TGTGCCAGTCCACATAGGGACAGTACTAGCGGGAGGGGGCTCTACGAGCAGTACTTC. Amino acids: CASPHRDSTSGRGLYEQYF. The chain couples TRBV27 to TRBJ2-7, with 13 positions matching TRBD2. From germline, CDR1 is MNHEY and CDR2 SMNVEV (reference sequence). The J segment lost 3 bases and the V segment lost 9 bases, leaving 20 bases of the junction unmatched. The CDR3 spans 19 residues.